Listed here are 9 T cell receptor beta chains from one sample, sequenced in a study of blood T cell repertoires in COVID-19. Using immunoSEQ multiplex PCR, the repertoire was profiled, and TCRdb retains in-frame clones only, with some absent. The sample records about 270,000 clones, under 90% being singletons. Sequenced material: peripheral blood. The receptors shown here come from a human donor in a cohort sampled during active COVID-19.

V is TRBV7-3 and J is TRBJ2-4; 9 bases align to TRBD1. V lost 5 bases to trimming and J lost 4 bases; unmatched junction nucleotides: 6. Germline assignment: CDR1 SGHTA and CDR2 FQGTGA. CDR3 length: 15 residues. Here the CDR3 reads CASSPGGTGKNIQYF. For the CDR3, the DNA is TGTGCCAGCAGCCCTGGCGGGACAGGGAAAAACATTCAGTACTTC.

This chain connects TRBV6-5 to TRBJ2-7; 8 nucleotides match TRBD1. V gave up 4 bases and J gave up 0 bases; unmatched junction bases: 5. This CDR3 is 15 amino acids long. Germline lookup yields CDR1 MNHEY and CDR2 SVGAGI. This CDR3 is CASSFGTGSSYEQYF. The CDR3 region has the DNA TGTGCCAGCAGTTTTGGGACAGGAAGCTCCTACGAGCAGTACTTC.

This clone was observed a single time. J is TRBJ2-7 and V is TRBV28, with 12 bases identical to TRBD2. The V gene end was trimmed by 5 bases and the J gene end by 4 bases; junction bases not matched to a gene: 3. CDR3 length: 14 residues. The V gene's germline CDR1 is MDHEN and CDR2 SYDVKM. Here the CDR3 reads CASSTGLAGYEQYF. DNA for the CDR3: TGTGCCAGCAGTACGGGACTAGCGGGTTACGAGCAGTACTTC.

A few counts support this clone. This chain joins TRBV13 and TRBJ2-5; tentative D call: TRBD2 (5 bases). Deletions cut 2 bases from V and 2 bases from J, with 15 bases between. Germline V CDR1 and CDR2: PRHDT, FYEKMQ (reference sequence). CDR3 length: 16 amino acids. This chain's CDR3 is CASSLRSSGGQETQYF. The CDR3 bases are TGTGCCAGCAGCTTAAGATCGAGCGGAGGACAAGAGACCCAGTACTTC.

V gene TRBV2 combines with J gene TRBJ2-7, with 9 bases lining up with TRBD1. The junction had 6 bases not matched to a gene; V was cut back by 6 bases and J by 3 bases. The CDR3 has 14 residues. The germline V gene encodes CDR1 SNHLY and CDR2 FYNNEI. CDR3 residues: CASRGTGRLYEQYF. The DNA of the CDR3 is TGTGCCAGCAGGGGGACAGGGAGACTCTACGAGCAGTACTTC.

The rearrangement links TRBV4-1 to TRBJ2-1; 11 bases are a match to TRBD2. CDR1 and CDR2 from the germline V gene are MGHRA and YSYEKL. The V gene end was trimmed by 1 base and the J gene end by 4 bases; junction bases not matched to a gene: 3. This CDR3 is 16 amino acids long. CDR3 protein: CASSQVGTSGYNEQFF. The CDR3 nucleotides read TGCGCCAGCAGCCAAGTGGGGACTAGCGGATACAATGAGCAGTTCTTC.

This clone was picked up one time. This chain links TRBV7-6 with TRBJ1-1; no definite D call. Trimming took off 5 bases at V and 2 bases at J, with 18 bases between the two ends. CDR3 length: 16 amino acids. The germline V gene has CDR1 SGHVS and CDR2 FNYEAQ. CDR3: CASSPYPLGPNTEAFF. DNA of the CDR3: TGTGCCAGCAGCCCATACCCGCTGGGCCCCAACACTGAAGCTTTCTTT. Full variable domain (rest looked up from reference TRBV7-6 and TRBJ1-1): GAGVSQSPRYKVTKRGQDVALRCDPISGHVSLYWYRQALGQGPEFLTYFNYEAQQDKSGLPNDRFSAERPEGSISTLTIQRTEQRDSAMYRCASSPYPLGPNTEAFFGQGTRLTVV.

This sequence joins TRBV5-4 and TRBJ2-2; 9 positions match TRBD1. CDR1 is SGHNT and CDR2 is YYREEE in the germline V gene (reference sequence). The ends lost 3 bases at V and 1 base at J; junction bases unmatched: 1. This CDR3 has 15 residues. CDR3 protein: CASSWGQGNTGELFF. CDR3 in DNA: TGTGCCAGCAGCTGGGGACAGGGGAACACCGGGGAGCTGTTTTTT.

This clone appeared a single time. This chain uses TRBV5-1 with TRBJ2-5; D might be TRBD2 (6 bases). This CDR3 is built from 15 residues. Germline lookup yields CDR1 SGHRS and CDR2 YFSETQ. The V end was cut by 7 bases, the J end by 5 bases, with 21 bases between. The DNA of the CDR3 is TGCGCCAGCTCTCGGGACTCGGGATCTGCGGAGACCCAGTACTTC. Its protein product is CASSRDSGSAETQYF.